This T cell receptor beta chain was sequenced during a study of cytomegalovirus exposure and HLA in healthy donors. General study findings and limits: Across donors, most TCRs were seen rarely, yet some public ones were widespread.

Sequenced by immunoSEQ multiplex PCR; TCRdb stores in-frame clones only, minus some. The table has 150,000 or so clones, roughly 83% seen once. On this clone: The antigen is unknown.

The CDR3 length is 13 residues. V was trimmed by 5 bases and J by 0 bases, leaving 7 bases between them. The germline CDR1 and CDR2 sequences are MNHNY and SVGAGI (reference sequence). The rearrangement joins TRBV6-6 to TRBJ1-2, with a possible D match to TRBD1 (6 bases). This TCR came from a man aged 25 to 40 in good health and CMV-seropositive. Input material: PBMCs. The CDR3 protein is CASSRTANYGYTF. For the CDR3, the DNA is TGTGCCAGCAGTCGGACAGCTAACTATGGCTACACCTTC.